A selection of T cell receptor beta chains follows, all from one sample in a study of T cell changes during pregnancy in multiple sclerosis. Measured with immunoSEQ multiplex PCR; TCRdb has only the in-frame clones, and not every one. The sample yields 84,000 or so clones, around 94% seen once. The input for sequencing was peripheral blood, taken in the third trimester of pregnancy. The receptors were sampled from a female donor with multiple sclerosis, enrolled in a pregnancy study. The CDR3 runs from the conserved cysteine through the conserved F or W. Each record gives: V gene, J gene, clone size, D gene, CDR3 DNA, CDR3 protein. The D gene is left open where the match is weak. Clone size appears in some rows only: once, few, many, or a class for an expanded clone.

TRBV7-8,TRBJ1-1,-,TRBD1,TGTGCCAGCAGCTCCGTGACAGGGGGCGGGGGATCCACTGAAGCTTTCTTT,CASSSVTGGGGSTEAFF
TRBV6-1,TRBJ2-3,-,-,TGTGCCAGCAGTGAAAGAGGGTCTAGCACAGATACGCAGTATTTT,CASSERGSSTDTQYF
TRBV6-5,TRBJ1-1,-,-,TGTGCCAGCAGAGAACAGGGATTTCCTGAAGCTTTCTTT,CASREQGFPEAFF
TRBV29-1,TRBJ2-5,-,TRBD2,TGCAGCGTGGTGGGACTAGGAGAGACCCAGTACTTC,CSVVGLGETQYF
TRBV6-1,TRBJ1-3,-,-,TGTGCCAGCAGTGAAGCATGGCAGGGGAGCTCTGGAAACACCATATATTTT,CASSEAWQGSSGNTIYF
TRBV7-7,TRBJ2-7,once,-,TGTGCCAGCAGCTTAGGAGGGGGTTCCGAGCAGTACTTC,CASSLGGGSEQYF
TRBV6-6,TRBJ2-7,-,TRBD1,TGTGCCAGCTCCAGTCCACAGGGGCGTTACTACGAGCAGTACTTC,CASSSPQGRYYEQYF
TRBV28,TRBJ1-1,few,-,TGTGCCAGCAGTTTACGGTACACTGAAGCTTTCTTT,CASSLRYTEAFF
TRBV5-1,TRBJ2-5,once,TRBD2,TGCGCCAGCAGCTTGGAGGGGACTAGCGGGAGTGGAGAGACCCAGTACTTC,CASSLEGTSGSGETQYF
TRBV5-4,TRBJ2-5,-,-,TGTGCCAGCAGCTCGGGAGCGTTCCAAGAGACCCAGTACTTC,CASSSGAFQETQYF